Each of the 13 T cell receptor beta chains below was sequenced from the same sample in a study of OX40 agonist ivuxolimab in advanced cancers. Library construction relied on the immunoSEQ multiplex PCR assay. TCRdb carries this immuneACCESS record with in-frame sequences only. Its versions omit some clonotypes, under half of them owing to an unresolved V gene in the studies checked, with the rest unexplained. The sample profile shows around 56,000 clones; around four fifths of them were found once. The biggest ten clones account for around 5% of the sample. The sample here was CD4+ or CD8+ T cells sorted from blood, taken in a trial of the OX40 agonist ivuxolimab. The receptors derive from an adult with an advanced solid tumor such as melanoma, head and neck, liver or kidney cancer.

This clone was observed a handful of times. V and J are TRBV6-1 and TRBJ1-5; unclear D gene. The ends were cut back, 5 bases at V and 3 bases at J, with 11 bases in the middle. This CDR3 has 14 amino acids. In germline, CDR1 is MNHNS, CDR2 SASEGT. The CDR3 region has the DNA TGTGCCAGCAGTCCCGGGAGCCCCAATCAGCCCCAGCATTTT. Its translation: CASSPGSPNQPQHF.

This clone has just a few counts. The J gene is TRBJ1-3, the V gene TRBV2; D possibly corresponds to TRBD1 (5 bases). This CDR3 is 14 amino acids long. CDR1 and CDR2 (germline): SNHLY, FYNNEI. The V and J ends lost 6 bases and 0 bases respectively, with 9 bases between them. The chain's CDR3 is CASRGESSGNTIYF. For the CDR3, the DNA is TGTGCCAGCAGAGGGGAGAGCTCTGGAAACACCATATATTTT.

This clone came up once. The chain couples TRBV7-3 to TRBJ2-6; unclear D gene. This CDR3 spans 16 amino acids. Germline-derived CDR1 and CDR2 are SGHTA and FQGTGA. Deletions cut 5 bases from V and 3 bases from J, with 14 bases between. The CDR3 is CASSPDGRGGANVLTF. CDR3 nucleotide sequence: TGTGCCAGCAGCCCCGACGGACGTGGTGGGGCCAACGTCCTGACTTTC. Full variable domain (missing parts from reference TRBV7-3 and TRBJ2-6): GAGVSQTPSNKVTEKGKYVELRCDPISGHTALYWYRQSLGQGPEFLIYFQGTGAADDSGLPNDRFFAVRPEGSVSTLKIQRTERGDSAVYLCASSPDGRGGANVLTFGAGSRLTVL.

The rearrangement joins TRBV29-1 to TRBJ1-1; D unresolved. With 4 bases removed from V and 1 base from J, the gap between germline ends came to 10 bases. The length of the CDR3 is 13 residues. Germline V lookup: CDR1 SQVTM, CDR2 ANQGSEA. The DNA of the CDR3 is TGCAGCGTTGTTGGCCACCAGAACACTGAAGCTTTCTTT. It translates to CSVVGHQNTEAFF.

The chain employs TRBV27 and TRBJ2-2; 7 positions agree with TRBD2. V lost 7 bases to trimming and J lost 5 bases; unmatched junction nucleotides: 10. Germline loops: CDR1 MNHEY, CDR2 SMNVEV (reference sequence). The CDR3 sequence is 15 residues long. The CDR3 reads CASTEGGSSTGELFF. The DNA for the CDR3 is TGTGCCAGCACTGAGGGCGGGAGCTCTACCGGGGAGCTGTTTTTT.

V usage is TRBV28 and J usage is TRBJ1-2, with a tentative D call TRBD1 (5 bases). With 8 bases removed from V and 8 bases from J, the gap between germline ends came to 15 bases. The CDR3 runs 12 residues. The germline gives CDR1 MDHEN, CDR2 SYDVKM. The CDR3 bases are TGTGCCAGCTGGGGACCCCCTGCGGGCTACACCTTC. Translating it yields CASWGPPAGYTF.

The V and J genes are TRBV7-2 and TRBJ2-1, with TRBD1 identical over 7 bases. CDR1 is SGHTA, CDR2 FQGNSA, per germline. Germline trimming cut 4 bases from V and 7 bases from J; bases unmatched to any gene: 10. The CDR3 loop spans 15 amino acids. CDR3 loop: CASSSQGVVGNEQFF. As DNA, the CDR3 is TGTGCCAGCAGCTCTCAGGGGGTTGTGGGAAATGAGCAGTTCTTC.

The chain employs TRBV7-6 and TRBJ2-7; 8 bases are a match to TRBD2. Germline V gives CDR1 SGHVS, CDR2 FNYEAQ. The trim removed 5 bases at V and 2 bases at J, leaving 8 bases unmatched. The CDR3 totals 15 residues. The CDR3 coding sequence is TGTGCCAGCAGCCCGTGGCAGCGGGGGACCTACGAGCAGTACTTC. This translates into CASSPWQRGTYEQYF.

This clone was counted between two and nine times. The rearrangement joins TRBV18 to TRBJ1-6, with a tentative D call TRBD1 (6 bases). Between the trimmed V and J ends, which lost 6 bases and 11 bases, there was a span of 20 bases. Looked up from germline, CDR1 is KGHSH and CDR2 is LQKENI. The CDR3 consists of 15 residues. This chain's CDR3 is CASSSTLSGATPLHF. In nucleotides, the CDR3 is TGTGCCAGCTCGTCCACCCTTTCGGGGGCGACACCCCTCCACTTT.

This clone appeared a single time. This chain links TRBV25-1 with TRBJ2-3; weak D call: TRBD2 (5 bases). This CDR3 region has 12 residues. The germline gives CDR1 MGHDK, CDR2 SYGVNS. The V end was cut by 10 bases, the J end by 5 bases, with 13 bases between. Here the CDR3 DNA reads TGTGCCACCGAGTTTGAGGGAGATACGCAGTATTTT. Translating it yields CATEFEGDTQYF.

The rearrangement uses TRBV27 and TRBJ1-3; D unclear. CDR1 and CDR2 (germline): MNHEY, SMNVEV (reference sequence). The V end was cut by 3 bases, the J end by 1 base, with 7 bases between. The CDR3 totals 14 residues. The CDR3 DNA is TGTGCCAGCAGTTTCGGAGGGTCTGGAAACACCATATATTTT. Translation gives CASSFGGSGNTIYF.

The rearrangement joins TRBV7-2 to TRBJ2-3; unclear D gene. Germline CDR1 is SGHTA and CDR2 is FQGNSA. V was trimmed by 2 bases and J by 2 bases, leaving 11 bases between them. CDR3 length: 15 amino acids. The chain's CDR3 is CASSLSRLVTDTQYF. DNA for the CDR3: TGTGCCAGCAGCTTATCAAGACTCGTCACAGATACGCAGTATTTT.

Note on this clone: One end of the junction fails to match germline, which may point to a read error. V gene TRBV28 combines with J gene TRBJ2-2; D remains ambiguous. The germline gives CDR1 MDHEN, CDR2 SYDVKM. The CDR3 is 12 amino acids. The chain's CDR3 is CASTPGTEELFF. CDR3 DNA sequence: TGTGCCAGCACCCCGGGCACCGAGGAGCTGTTTTTT.